One and the same sample provided the 23 T cell receptor beta chains below, sequenced in a study of T cell repertoires in cytomegalovirus infection. MiXCR, run by TCRdb on the reads, gives a single entry per CDR3 protein. The data hold about 480,000 distinct CDR3 sequences, with roughly a third observed a single time. These TCRs' antigens remain unknown. Sequenced here: cultured PBMCs, sampled from culture after CMV antigen stimulation. Receptors originate from a human donor in good health (CMV status not recorded). Some clones in this sample may be carry-over from other donors' samples.

The V gene is TRBV12-3 or TRBV12-4, the J gene TRBJ2-3; no firm D call. The ends were cut back, 1 base at V and 2 bases at J, with 13 bases in the middle. This CDR3 has 16 amino acids. The CDR3 region is CASSLGAPRITDTQYF. The CDR3 region has the DNA TGTGCCAGCAGTTTAGGGGCCCCCCGGATCACAGATACGCAGTATTTT.

A few counts support this clonotype. This rearrangement joins TRBV9 to TRBJ2-3; TRBD2 matches 7 bases. J gave up 4 bases and V 0 bases, and 8 bases lay outside the gene matches. CDR3 length: 16 amino acids. Germline lookup yields CDR1 SGDLS and CDR2 YYNGEE. CDR3 DNA: TGTGCCAGCAGCGTAGTCGGCGGGAGTGAGCCAGATACGCAGTATTTT. It specifies CASSVVGGSEPDTQYF.

This clonotype has at least ten counts. The chain combines TRBV5-1 with TRBJ2-1; no firm D call. Germline values: CDR1 SGHRS, CDR2 YFSETQ. The CDR3 consists of 16 residues. The ends were cut back, 0 bases at V and 0 bases at J, with 10 bases in the middle. This CDR3 reads CASSLGDSFSYNEQFF. CDR3 nucleotides: TGCGCCAGCAGCTTGGGCGATTCCTTCTCCTACAATGAGCAGTTCTTC.

The sample holds many counts of this clonotype. The rearrangement links TRBV7-9 to TRBJ2-7; D is perhaps TRBD1 (6 bases). V was cut by 2 bases and J by 2 bases, with 10 bases left in between. This CDR3 region has 14 residues. Germline CDR1 reads SEHNR; CDR2 reads FQNEAQ (reference sequence). The CDR3 loop is CASSLLGQTYEQYF. As DNA, the CDR3 is TGTGCCAGCAGCTTACTAGGACAGACCTACGAGCAGTACTTC.

The chain recombines TRBV14 with TRBJ2-5; D perhaps matches TRBD2 (5 bases). The CDR3 is made up of 16 amino acids. Per germline, CDR1 SGHDN and CDR2 FVKESK. The V and J ends lost 3 bases and 3 bases respectively, with 17 bases between them. This CDR3 is CASSQASGFGEETQYF. The CDR3 DNA reads as TGTGCCAGCAGCCAGGCGAGCGGCTTCGGAGAAGAGACCCAGTACTTC.

The chain carries TRBV4-3 and TRBJ2-5; perhaps D is TRBD1 or TRBD2 (5 bases each). The CDR3 runs to 16 residues. Germline values: CDR1 LGHNA, CDR2 YSLEER. Trimming removed 2 bases from V and 3 bases from J, with 16 bases in between. The CDR3 DNA reads as TGCGCCAGCAGCCAAATGGGAACCGGGACGGAAGAGACCCAGTACTTC. It translates to CASSQMGTGTEETQYF.

This clonotype has just one count. The V gene is TRBV11-2, the J gene TRBJ1-4; D is perhaps TRBD1 (6 bases). The germline V gene encodes CDR1 SGHAT and CDR2 FQNNGV. This CDR3 spans 15 amino acids. Trimming removed 5 bases from V and 7 bases from J, with 17 bases in between. DNA for the CDR3: TGTGCCAGCAGCACCGCGGGGGCAGGGTTTGAAAAACTGTTTTTT. It is translated as CASSTAGAGFEKLFF. Looking up the rest from reference TRBV11-2 and TRBJ1-4 gives the full variable domain: EAGVAQSPRYKIIEKRQSVAFWCNPISGHATLYWYQQILGQGPKLLIQFQNNGVVDDSQLPKDRFSAERLKGVDSTLKIQPAKLEDSAVYLCASSTAGAGFEKLFFGSGTQLSVL.

V usage is TRBV6-1 and J usage is TRBJ1-1; perhaps TRBD1 as D (6 bases). V was cut by 2 bases and J by 0 bases, with 19 bases left in between. The CDR3 length is 18 residues. CDR1 and CDR2 (germline): MNHNS, SASEGT. This CDR3 is CASSEIGGAGIMNTEAFF. In DNA, the CDR3 is TGTGCCAGCAGTGAAATTGGGGGCGCCGGAATAATGAACACTGAAGCTTTCTTT.

This clonotype was seen only a few times. V is TRBV24-1 and J is TRBJ1-2, with 11 bases identical to TRBD1. The junction had 7 bases not matched to a gene; V was cut back by 3 bases and J by 8 bases. This CDR3 region has 15 residues. The germline CDR1 and CDR2 sequences are KGHDR and SFDVKD. The DNA of the CDR3 is TGTGCCACCAGTGATCCCGGACAGGGGGCGCGGGGCTACACCTTC. Protein product: CATSDPGQGARGYTF.

This clonotype was counted ten times or more. The chain employs TRBV27 and TRBJ2-7, with D unresolved. CDR3 length: 13 residues. Germline CDR1 and CDR2: MNHEY and SMNVEV (reference sequence). V gave up 4 bases and J gave up 6 bases, with 13 bases separating them. The CDR3 coding sequence is TGTGCCAGCAGTTCAATGCGATATTCCGAGCAGTACTTC. This encodes CASSSMRYSEQYF.

This sequence joins TRBV2 and TRBJ2-7; D perhaps matches TRBD1 (6 bases). With 2 bases removed from V and 2 bases from J, the gap between germline ends came to 13 bases. The germline CDR1 and CDR2 sequences are SNHLY and FYNNEI. CDR3 length: 15 amino acids. Written as DNA, the CDR3 is TGTGCCAGCAGTGAACTCGGGACACAAGCCTACGAGCAGTACTTC. It encodes CASSELGTQAYEQYF.

This clonotype was found a few times. The chain couples TRBV7-2 to TRBJ2-3, with unresolved D. From germline, CDR1 is SGHTA and CDR2 FQGNSA. The ends were cut back, 6 bases at V and 1 base at J, with 14 bases in the middle. The CDR3 extends over 15 amino acids. This chain's CDR3 is CASRFGVGGTDTQYF. CDR3 nucleotide sequence: TGTGCCAGCAGATTTGGCGTGGGCGGCACAGATACGCAGTATTTT.

This clonotype turned up a few times. The rearrangement uses TRBV12-3 or TRBV12-4 and TRBJ1-2, with 8 bases that match TRBD1. J lost 4 bases, V lost 3 bases, and 4 bases had no gene match. The CDR3 contains 14 residues. DNA for the CDR3: TGTGCCAGCAGTTTTTCTGGACAGGGCTATGGCTACACCTTC. Residues: CASSFSGQGYGYTF.

The chain is built from TRBV28 and TRBJ2-7, with 7 positions matching TRBD1. Germline V gives CDR1 MDHEN, CDR2 SYDVKM. J gave up 7 bases and V 4 bases, and 10 bases lay outside the gene matches. CDR3 size: 14 residues. The CDR3 is CASSSARGKGEQYF. CDR3 in DNA: TGTGCCAGCAGTTCCGCCAGGGGGAAGGGGGAGCAGTACTTC.

This clonotype turned up a few times. CDR3 nucleotide sequence: TGTGCCATCACCTCTAGCGGGACGCTCGTTGAGCAGTTCTTC. Translating it yields CAITSSGTLVEQFF. This chain uses TRBV10-3 with TRBJ2-1, with 9 bases lining up with TRBD2. The CDR3 is 14 residues long. Germline V gene lookup returns CDR1 ENHRY and CDR2 SYGVKD. J was trimmed by 9 bases and V by 7 bases; bases with no gene match: 10.

Ten or more counts support this clonotype. This rearrangement joins TRBV7-2 to TRBJ2-1, with 7 bases fitting TRBD2. V shed 2 bases and J 0 bases; nucleotides not matched to a gene: 4. The CDR3 runs to 16 residues. In germline, CDR1 is SGHTA, CDR2 FQGNSA. The CDR3 is CASSLIASGSYNEQFF. The CDR3 DNA follows: TGTGCCAGCAGCTTAATAGCTAGCGGCTCCTACAATGAGCAGTTCTTC.

This clonotype has a handful of counts. The CDR3 sequence: CASSPGEGRIQYF. CDR3 nucleotides: TGTGCCAGCAGCCCCGGGGAGGGGAGAATTCAGTACTTC. This sequence joins TRBV12-3 or TRBV12-4 and TRBJ2-4; 7 bases are shared with TRBD2. Losses at the gene ends were 6 bases for V and 10 bases for J; bases not matched to a gene: 9. The CDR3 spans 13 residues.

V gene TRBV5-4 combines with J gene TRBJ2-1; the D gene is possibly TRBD1 (6 bases). The CDR3 extends over 15 amino acids. Trimming took off 4 bases at V and 1 base at J, with 12 bases between the two ends. The germline V gene has CDR1 SGHNT and CDR2 YYREEE (reference sequence). Written as DNA, the CDR3 is TGTGCCAGCAGCCCGCGTCAGGGGTCCTACAATGAGCAGTTCTTC. Protein: CASSPRQGSYNEQFF.

The gene calls are TRBV18 and TRBJ2-7; TRBD2 agrees at 8 bases. This CDR3 is 15 amino acids long. Trimming took 4 bases from V and 0 from J; bases not matched to a gene: 5. CDR1 and CDR2 (germline): KGHSH, LQKENI. Here the CDR3 reads CASSRAGAGSYEQYF. CDR3 DNA: TGTGCCAGCTCACGAGCGGGAGCTGGCTCCTACGAGCAGTACTTC. Variable domain in full (rest from reference TRBV18 and TRBJ2-7): NAGVMQNPRHLVRRRGQEARLRCSPMKGHSHVYWYRQLPEEGLKFMVYLQKENIIDESGMPKERFSAEFPKEGPSILRIQQVVRGDSAAYFCASSRAGAGSYEQYFGPGTRLTVT.

The chain uses TRBV7-8 and TRBJ2-1; TRBD2 matches at 10 bases. The CDR3 sequence is 15 residues long. The V and J ends lost 1 base and 5 bases, in that order; junction bases with no gene match: 2. The germline gives CDR1 SGHVS, CDR2 FQNEAQ. CDR3 amino acids: CASSLGSGGNNEQFF. CDR3 sequence (DNA): TGTGCCAGCAGCTTAGGTAGCGGGGGGAACAATGAGCAGTTCTTC.

This clonotype was recorded a few times. The chain combines TRBV7-8 with TRBJ2-2; unclear D gene. Trimming pared 5 bases from V and 6 bases from J, leaving 7 bases between. Per germline, CDR1 SGHVS and CDR2 FQNEAQ. The CDR3 extends over 12 amino acids. Written as DNA, the CDR3 is TGTGCCAGCAGCCCCGTTCCCGGGGAGCTGTTTTTT. This sequence encodes CASSPVPGELFF.

This clonotype was observed once. V usage is TRBV27 and J usage is TRBJ2-7; D tentatively fits TRBD1 or TRBD2 (5 bases each). Trimming cost V 3 bases and J 0 bases, with 9 bases left between them. This CDR3 has 14 residues. Per germline, CDR1 MNHEY and CDR2 SMNVEV (reference sequence). The CDR3 protein is CASSFGTASYEQYF. CDR3 bases: TGTGCCAGCAGTTTCGGGACGGCCTCCTACGAGCAGTACTTC.

A few counts support this clonotype. The chain employs TRBV24-1 and TRBJ2-1; 8 positions match TRBD2. Trimming took 4 bases from V and 0 from J; bases not matched to a gene: 4. The germline V gene encodes CDR1 KGHDR and CDR2 SFDVKD. The CDR3 consists of 16 residues. The CDR3 bases are TGTGCCACCAGTGACTGGACTAGCAGCTCCTACAATGAGCAGTTCTTC. Protein product: CATSDWTSSSYNEQFF.